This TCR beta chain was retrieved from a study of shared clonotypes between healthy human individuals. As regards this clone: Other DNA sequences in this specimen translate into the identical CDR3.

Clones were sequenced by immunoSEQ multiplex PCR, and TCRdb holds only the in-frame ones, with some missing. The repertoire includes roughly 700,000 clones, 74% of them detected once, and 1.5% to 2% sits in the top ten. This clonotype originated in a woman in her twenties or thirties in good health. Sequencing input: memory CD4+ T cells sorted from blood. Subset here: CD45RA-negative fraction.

CDR3 nucleotides: TGTGCCAGCAGTTACAGTATGAACACTGAAGCTTTCTTT. Translating it yields CASSYSMNTEAFF. The chain joins TRBV6-5 to TRBJ1-1; D is undetermined. Germline lookup yields CDR1 MNHEY and CDR2 SVGAGI. V dropped 2 bases and J dropped 0 bases, with 4 bases sitting between them. The CDR3 spans 13 residues.